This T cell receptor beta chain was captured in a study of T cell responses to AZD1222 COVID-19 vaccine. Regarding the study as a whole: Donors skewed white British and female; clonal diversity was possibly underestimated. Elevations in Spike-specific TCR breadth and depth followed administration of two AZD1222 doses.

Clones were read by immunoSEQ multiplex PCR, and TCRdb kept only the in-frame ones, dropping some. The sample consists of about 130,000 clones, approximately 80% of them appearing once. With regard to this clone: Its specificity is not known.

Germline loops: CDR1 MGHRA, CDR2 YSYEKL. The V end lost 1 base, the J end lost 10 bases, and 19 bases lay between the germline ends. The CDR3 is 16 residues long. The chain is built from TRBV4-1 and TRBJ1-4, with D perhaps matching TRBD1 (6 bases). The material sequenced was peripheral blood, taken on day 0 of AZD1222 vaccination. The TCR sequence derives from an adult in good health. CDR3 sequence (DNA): TGCGCCAGCAGCCAAGGGGGCGGGACACCCACTGCAAAACTGTTTTTT. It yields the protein CASSQGGGTPTAKLFF.